The clone carrying this T cell receptor (beta chain) has ten or more counts. The antigen is unknown. After removal of 2 bases from V and 5 bases from J, the junction contained 5 bases not matched to a gene. The germline V gene encodes CDR1 GTSNPN and CDR2 SVGIG (reference sequence). This CDR3 has 13 residues. The record originates from a study of regulatory T cells in long-lasting Graves disease. Study conclusions and caveats: Authors noted too few samples as a limitation.

Construction of TCR beta libraries relied on iRepertoire HTBI primers and on Arm-PCR targeting CDR3 regions. A single record per CDR3 protein comes from TCRdb applying MiXCR to the multiplex PCR reads. In the table there are roughly 400,000 distinct CDR3 sequences, about 15% of which are singletons. As for time point: newly diagnosed GD, antithyroid drugs for less than 3 months. Researchers made the TCR library from RNA that was extracted from PBMCs. These data are also associated with another study on T cells in Graves' hyperthyroidism and ophthalmopathy.

This rearrangement joins TRBV30 to TRBJ2-7; 8 bases are a match to TRBD2. The clonotype originates from a woman aged 40 to 50 with Graves disease. The sequences come from peripheral blood mononuclear cells (PBMCs), collected at new diagnosis, from a patient treated with antithyroid drugs. CDR3 residues: CAWSSGGVNEQYF. The CDR3 DNA reads as TGTGCCTGGAGTTCGGGGGGGGTCAACGAGCAGTACTTC.